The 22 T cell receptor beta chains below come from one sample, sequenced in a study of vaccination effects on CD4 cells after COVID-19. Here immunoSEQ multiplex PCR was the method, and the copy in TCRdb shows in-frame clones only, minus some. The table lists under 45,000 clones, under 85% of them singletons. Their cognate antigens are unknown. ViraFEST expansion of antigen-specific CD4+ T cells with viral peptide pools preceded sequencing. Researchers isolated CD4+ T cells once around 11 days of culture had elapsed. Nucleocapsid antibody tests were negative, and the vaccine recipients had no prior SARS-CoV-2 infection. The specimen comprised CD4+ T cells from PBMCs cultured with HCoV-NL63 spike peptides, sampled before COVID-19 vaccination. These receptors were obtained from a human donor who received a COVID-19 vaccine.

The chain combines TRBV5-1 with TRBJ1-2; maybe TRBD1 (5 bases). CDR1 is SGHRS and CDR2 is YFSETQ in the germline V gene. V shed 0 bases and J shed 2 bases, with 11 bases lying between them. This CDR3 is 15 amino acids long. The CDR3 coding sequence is TGCGCCAGCAGCTTGGACAGTGGGGGGAACTATGGCTACACCTTC. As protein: CASSLDSGGNYGYTF.

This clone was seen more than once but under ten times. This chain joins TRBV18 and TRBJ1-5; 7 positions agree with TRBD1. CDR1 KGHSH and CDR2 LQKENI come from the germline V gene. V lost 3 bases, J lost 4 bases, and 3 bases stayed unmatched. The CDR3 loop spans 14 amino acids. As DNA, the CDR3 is TGTGCCAGCTCACCGGGGACAGTGAATCAGCCCCAGCATTTT. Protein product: CASSPGTVNQPQHF.

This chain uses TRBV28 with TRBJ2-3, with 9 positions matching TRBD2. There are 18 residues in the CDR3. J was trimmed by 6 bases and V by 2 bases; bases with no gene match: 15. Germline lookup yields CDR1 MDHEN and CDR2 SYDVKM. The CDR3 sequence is CASSLRSGVAGVRDTQYF. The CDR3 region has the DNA TGTGCCAGCAGTTTACGTTCCGGCGTAGCGGGGGTTCGGGATACGCAGTATTTT.

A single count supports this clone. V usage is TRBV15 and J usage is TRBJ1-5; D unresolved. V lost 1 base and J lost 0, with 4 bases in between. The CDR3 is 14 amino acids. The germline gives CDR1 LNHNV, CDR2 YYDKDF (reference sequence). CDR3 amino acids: CATSRGGSNQPQHF. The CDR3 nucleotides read TGTGCCACCAGCAGAGGAGGTAGCAATCAGCCCCAGCATTTT.

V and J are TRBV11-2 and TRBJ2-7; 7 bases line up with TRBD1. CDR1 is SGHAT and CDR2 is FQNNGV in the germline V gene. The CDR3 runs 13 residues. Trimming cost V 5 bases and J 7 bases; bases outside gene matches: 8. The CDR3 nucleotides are TGTGCCAGCAGCCCGGAACAGGGGAAAGAGCAGTACGTC. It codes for CASSPEQGKEQYV.

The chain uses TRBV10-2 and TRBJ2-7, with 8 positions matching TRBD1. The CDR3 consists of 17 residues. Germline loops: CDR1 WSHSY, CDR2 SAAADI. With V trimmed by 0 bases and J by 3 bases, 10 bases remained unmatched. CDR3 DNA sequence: TGCGCCAGCAGTGAGTCTGGAGTGGGGACAGGTAACTACGAGCAGTACGTC. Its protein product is CASSESGVGTGNYEQYV.

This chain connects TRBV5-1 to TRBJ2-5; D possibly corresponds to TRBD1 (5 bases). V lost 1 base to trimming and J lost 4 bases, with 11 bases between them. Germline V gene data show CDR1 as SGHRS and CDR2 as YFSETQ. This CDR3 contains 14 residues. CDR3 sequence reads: CASSLLGEGETQYF. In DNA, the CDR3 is TGCGCCAGCAGCTTGTTAGGGGAAGGAGAGACCCAGTACTTC.

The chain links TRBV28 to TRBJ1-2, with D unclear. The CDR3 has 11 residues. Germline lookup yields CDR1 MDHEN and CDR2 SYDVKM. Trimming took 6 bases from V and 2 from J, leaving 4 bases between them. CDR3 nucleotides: TGTGCCAGCAGCTCAAACTATGGCTACACCTTC. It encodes CASSSNYGYTF.

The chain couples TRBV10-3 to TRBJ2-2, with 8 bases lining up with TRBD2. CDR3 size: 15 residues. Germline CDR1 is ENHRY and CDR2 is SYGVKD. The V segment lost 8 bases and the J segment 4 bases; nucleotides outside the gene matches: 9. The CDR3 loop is CAISIAGLGTGELFF. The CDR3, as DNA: TGTGCCATCTCCATAGCGGGGTTGGGCACCGGGGAGCTGTTTTTT.

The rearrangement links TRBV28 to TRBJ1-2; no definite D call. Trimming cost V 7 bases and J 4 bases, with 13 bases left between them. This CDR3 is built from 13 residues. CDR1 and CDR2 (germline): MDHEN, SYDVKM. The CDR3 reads CASTIGPTYGYTF. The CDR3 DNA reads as TGTGCCAGCACAATCGGCCCTACCTATGGCTACACCTTC.

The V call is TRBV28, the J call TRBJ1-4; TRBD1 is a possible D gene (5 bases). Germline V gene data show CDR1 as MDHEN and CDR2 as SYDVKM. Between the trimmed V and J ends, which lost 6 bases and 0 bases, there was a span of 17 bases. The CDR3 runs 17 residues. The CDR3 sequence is CASSRTMRGATNEKLFF. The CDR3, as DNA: TGTGCCAGCAGCCGCACTATGAGGGGCGCAACTAATGAAAAACTGTTTTTT.

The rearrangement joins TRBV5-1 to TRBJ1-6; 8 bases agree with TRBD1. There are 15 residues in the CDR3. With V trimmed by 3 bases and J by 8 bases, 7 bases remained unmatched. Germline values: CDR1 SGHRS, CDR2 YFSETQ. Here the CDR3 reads CASSYGQGGDSPLHF. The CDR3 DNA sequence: TGCGCCAGCAGCTACGGACAGGGCGGCGATTCACCCCTCCACTTT.

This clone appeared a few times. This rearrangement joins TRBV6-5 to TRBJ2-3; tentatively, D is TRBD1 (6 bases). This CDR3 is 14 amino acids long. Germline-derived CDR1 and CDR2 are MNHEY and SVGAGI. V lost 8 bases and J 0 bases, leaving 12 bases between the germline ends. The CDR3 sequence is CASRRDKSTDTQYF. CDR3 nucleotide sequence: TGTGCCAGCCGTCGGGACAAAAGCACAGATACGCAGTATTTT.

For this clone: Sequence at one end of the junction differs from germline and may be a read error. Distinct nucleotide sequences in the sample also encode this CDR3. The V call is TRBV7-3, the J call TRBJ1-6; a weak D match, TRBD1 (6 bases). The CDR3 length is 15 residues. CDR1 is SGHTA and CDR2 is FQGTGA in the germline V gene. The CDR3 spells CASSLMGTTNSPLHF. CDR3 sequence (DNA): TGTGCCAGCAGTTTAATGGGGACAACTAATTCACCCCTCCACTTT. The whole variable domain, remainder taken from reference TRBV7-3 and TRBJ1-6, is GAGVSQTPSNKVTEKGKYVELRCDPISGHTALYWYRQSLGQGPEFLIYFQGTGAADDSGLPNDRFFAVRPEGSVSTLKIQRTERGDSAVYLCASSLMGTTNSPLHFGNGTRLTVT.

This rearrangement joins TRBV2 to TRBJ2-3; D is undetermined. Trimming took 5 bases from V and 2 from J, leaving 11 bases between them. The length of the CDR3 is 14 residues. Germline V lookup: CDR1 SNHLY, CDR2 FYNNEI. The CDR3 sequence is CASSPLITTDTQYF. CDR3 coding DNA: TGTGCCAGCAGTCCCCTCATAACCACAGATACGCAGTATTTT.

For the CDR3, the DNA is TGTGCCAGCAGCTTGGATCCGGGACGGTGGAACACTGAAGCTTTCTTT. Amino acids: CASSLDPGRWNTEAFF. J is TRBJ1-1 and V is TRBV5-4; TRBD1 is a possible D gene (5 bases). Per germline, CDR1 SGHNT and CDR2 YYREEE (reference sequence). This CDR3 has 16 residues. Trimming stripped 0 bases from V and 1 base from J, with 13 bases between.

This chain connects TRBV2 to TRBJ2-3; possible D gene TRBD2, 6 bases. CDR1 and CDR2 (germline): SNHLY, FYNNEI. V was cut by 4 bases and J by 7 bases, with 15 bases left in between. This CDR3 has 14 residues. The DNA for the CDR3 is TGTGCCAGCAGTGTTGGGACTGCCGAATATACGCAGTATTTT. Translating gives CASSVGTAEYTQYF.

In DNA, the CDR3 is TGTGCCAGCAGCTTGGCTGAGCGGGGCGAGCAGTTCTTC. Protein sequence: CASSLAERGEQFF. The genes are TRBV11-2 and TRBJ2-1; 7 bases fit TRBD2. CDR3 length: 13 amino acids. In germline, CDR1 is SGHAT, CDR2 FQNNGV. With V trimmed by 3 bases and J by 10 bases, 6 bases remained unmatched.

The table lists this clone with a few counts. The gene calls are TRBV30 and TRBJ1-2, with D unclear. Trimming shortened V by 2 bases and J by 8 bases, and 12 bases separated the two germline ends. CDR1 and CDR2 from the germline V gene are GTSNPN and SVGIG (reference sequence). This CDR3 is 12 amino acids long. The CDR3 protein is CAWSITSGGYTF. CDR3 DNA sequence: TGTGCCTGGAGTATAACATCGGGAGGCTACACCTTC.

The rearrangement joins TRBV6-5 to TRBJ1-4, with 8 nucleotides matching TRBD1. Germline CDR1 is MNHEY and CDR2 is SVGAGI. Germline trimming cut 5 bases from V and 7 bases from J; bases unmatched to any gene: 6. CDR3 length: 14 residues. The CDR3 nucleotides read TGTGCCAGCAGTACTGACAGGGGTGTTGAAAAACTGTTTTTT. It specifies CASSTDRGVEKLFF.

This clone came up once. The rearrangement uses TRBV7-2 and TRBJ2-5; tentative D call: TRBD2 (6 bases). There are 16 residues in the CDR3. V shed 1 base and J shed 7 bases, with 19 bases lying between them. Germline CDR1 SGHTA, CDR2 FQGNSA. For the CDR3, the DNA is TGTGCCAGCAGCTTAGACCCGTCTAGCGCCAAGGGGACCCAGTACTTC. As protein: CASSLDPSSAKGTQYF. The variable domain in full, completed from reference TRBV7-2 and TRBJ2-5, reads GAGVSQSPSNKVTEKGKDVELRCDPISGHTALYWYRQSLGQGLEFLIYFQGNSAPDKSGLPSDRFSAERTGGSVSTLTIQRTQQEDSAVYLCASSLDPSSAKGTQYFGPGTRLLVL.

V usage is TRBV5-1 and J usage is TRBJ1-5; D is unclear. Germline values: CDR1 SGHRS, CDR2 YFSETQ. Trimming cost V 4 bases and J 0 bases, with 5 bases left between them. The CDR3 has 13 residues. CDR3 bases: TGCGCCAGCAGCCGGGATAGCAATCAGCCCCAGCATTTT. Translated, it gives CASSRDSNQPQHF.